These 14 T cell receptor beta chains originate from one sample sequenced in a study of T cell clonotyping in hematopoietic cell transplantation. Measured with immunoSEQ multiplex PCR; TCRdb has only the in-frame clones, and not every one. The table lists more than 7,000 clones, 85% of them singletons. The source material was PBMCs, sampled 180 days after allogeneic stem cell transplant. These receptors originate from a female patient younger than 45 who had an allogeneic stem cell transplant, so the T cells may come from the graft donor. Some clones in this sample may be carry-over from other donors' samples.

This clone was counted only a few times. The chain joins TRBV27 to TRBJ2-7; D is uncertain. V was shortened by 2 bases and J by 3 bases, with 5 bases between the two germline ends. The germline V gene encodes CDR1 MNHEY and CDR2 SMNVEV (reference sequence). This CDR3 has 12 residues. CDR3 loop: CASSLNGYEQYF. The DNA for the CDR3 is TGTGCCAGCAGTTTAAACGGCTACGAGCAGTACTTC.

This sequence joins TRBV5-1 and TRBJ1-1; D remains unclear. V was cut by 4 bases and J by 1 base, with 20 bases left in between. Germline CDR1 SGHRS, CDR2 YFSETQ. This CDR3 comprises 17 residues. DNA of the CDR3: TGCGCCAGCAGCGGACCCACACGGCTGGCCCAGAACACTGAAGCTTTCTTT. It encodes CASSGPTRLAQNTEAFF.

V usage is TRBV9 and J usage is TRBJ2-5; 10 nucleotides line up with TRBD2. The germline CDR1 and CDR2 sequences are SGDLS and YYNGEE. V lost 3 bases and J lost 5; bases outside the gene matches: 10. CDR3 length: 16 residues. The CDR3 region has the DNA TGTGCCAGCAGCGCCCTCACTAGCGGGGATAGGGAGACCCAGTACTTC. This encodes CASSALTSGDRETQYF. Full variable domain (outside the CDR3, taken from reference TRBV9 and TRBJ2-5): DSGVTQTPKHLITATGQRVTLRCSPRSGDLSVYWYQQSLDQGLQFLIQYYNGEERAKGNILERFSAQQFPDLHSELNLSSLELGDSALYFCASSALTSGDRETQYFGPGTRLLVL.

The chain uses TRBV11-2 and TRBJ1-2, with D perhaps TRBD1 (6 bases). CDR1 is SGHAT and CDR2 is FQNNGV in the germline V gene. There are 15 residues in the CDR3. The V gene lost 3 bases and the J gene lost 4 bases, with 15 bases spanning the gap. CDR3 coding DNA: TGTGCCAGCAGCTTCCCTACAGGGCCAGCCTATGGCTACACCTTC. Translation gives CASSFPTGPAYGYTF.

The chain carries TRBV6-4 and TRBJ1-1, with D possibly being TRBD1 (5 bases). V lost 2 bases and J lost 2, with 6 bases in between. From germline, CDR1 is MRHNA and CDR2 SNTAGT. This CDR3 spans 13 amino acids. Here the CDR3 reads CASSDRDNTEAFF. DNA for the CDR3: TGTGCCAGCAGTGACAGGGACAACACTGAAGCTTTCTTT.

J is TRBJ1-1 and V is TRBV6-6; no definite D call. Between the trimmed V and J ends, which lost 0 bases and 2 bases, there was a span of 7 bases. The CDR3 is 14 residues long. The germline V gene has CDR1 MNHNY and CDR2 SVGAGI (reference sequence). CDR3 loop: CASSYSAGNTEAFF. As DNA, the CDR3 is TGTGCCAGCAGTTACTCGGCAGGTAACACTGAAGCTTTCTTT.

This chain links TRBV7-2 with TRBJ2-1, with TRBD1 identical over 7 bases. The CDR3 runs 15 residues. J lost 7 bases, V lost 7 bases, and 13 bases had no gene match. CDR1 and CDR2 from the germline V gene are SGHTA and FQGNSA. CDR3 in amino acids: CASTLGPGGWNEQFF. The DNA of the CDR3 is TGTGCCAGCACCCTAGGGCCAGGGGGATGGAATGAGCAGTTCTTC.

The V gene is TRBV7-9, the J gene TRBJ2-1; 8 nucleotides align to TRBD2. J lost 9 bases, V lost 5 bases, and 12 bases had no gene match. The CDR3 has 15 residues. Germline CDR1 SEHNR, CDR2 FQNEAQ (reference sequence). The CDR3 protein is CASSTPGLDVPEQFF. The CDR3 region has the DNA TGTGCCAGCAGCACACCGGGACTAGACGTTCCTGAGCAGTTCTTC.

The chain combines TRBV12-5 with TRBJ2-7, with D unresolved. Germline V gene lookup returns CDR1 LGHNT and CDR2 FRNRAP. This CDR3 is 15 amino acids long. V gave up 6 bases and J gave up 2 bases, with 17 bases separating them. CDR3 coding DNA: TGTGCTAGTGGCTACTGGGGAAGCCCAGCCTACGAGCAGTACTTC. This translates into CASGYWGSPAYEQYF.

J is TRBJ2-3 and V is TRBV2; 9 nucleotides match TRBD1. V lost 6 bases and J lost 4; bases outside the gene matches: 2. Germline loops: CDR1 SNHLY, CDR2 FYNNEI. This CDR3 contains 13 residues. The CDR3 DNA is TGTGCCAGCAGAGGGACAGGGCCAGATACGCAGTATTTT. Protein: CASRGTGPDTQYF.

The J gene is TRBJ2-7, the V gene TRBV30, with TRBD1 matching 12 bases. V shed 2 bases, J shed 4 bases, and the junction held 3 bases outside the gene matches. CDR1 GTSNPN and CDR2 SVGIG come from the germline V gene (reference sequence). The CDR3 loop spans 14 amino acids. The DNA of the CDR3 is TGTGCCTGGAGTCTGGGACAGGGGGCTTACGAGCAGTACTTC. Translating gives CAWSLGQGAYEQYF.

This chain joins TRBV19 and TRBJ2-1; 10 bases agree with TRBD2. CDR3 length: 15 amino acids. Germline assignment: CDR1 LNHDA and CDR2 SQIVND (reference sequence). Losses at the gene ends were 5 bases for V and 2 bases for J; bases not matched to a gene: 3. CDR3 sequence (DNA): TGTGCCAGTAGTCCTCTAGCGGGGGCCTACAATGAGCAGTTCTTC. It is translated as CASSPLAGAYNEQFF.

The chain has TRBV11-1 and TRBJ1-2; D gene uncertain. There are 16 residues in the CDR3. V lost 2 bases and J lost 2, with 15 bases in between. Germline CDR1 is SGHAT and CDR2 is FQDESV (reference sequence). CDR3 bases: TGTGCCAGCAGCTTAAAAAACTACGAGGCAAACTATGGCTACACCTTC. This codes for CASSLKNYEANYGYTF.

The chain carries TRBV9 and TRBJ1-2, with no clear D. V lost 0 bases and J 5 bases, leaving 14 bases between the germline ends. The CDR3 covers 15 residues. Per germline, CDR1 SGDLS and CDR2 YYNGEE. This chain's CDR3 is CASSVGGNLGYGYTF. Written as DNA, the CDR3 is TGTGCCAGCAGCGTAGGAGGAAACTTGGGGTATGGCTACACCTTC.